Listed below are T cell receptor beta chains from one sample, sequenced in a study of shared clonotypes between healthy human individuals. The method was immunoSEQ multiplex PCR; TCRdb's version includes in-frame clones alone and lacks a portion of them. The sample carries 330,000 or so clones, around two thirds recorded once. What was sequenced was memory CD4+ T cells sorted from blood. Receptors were obtained from a man aged 30 to 45 in good health. Both conserved end residues are part of each CDR3. The D gene is left open where the match is weak. Clone size is not always given. Where it is, it says once, few, many or a class for expanded clones.

d_call	clone_size	v_call	j_call	cdr3_length	cdr3_aa	cdr3_nt
TRBD1	few	TRBV2	TRBJ2-7	14	CASSGQGASYEQYF	TGTGCCAGCAGTGGACAGGGGGCGAGCTACGAGCAGTACTTC
NA	NA	TRBV6-1	TRBJ1-2	13	CASSEEQGIGYTF	TGTGCCAGCAGTGAAGAACAGGGTATCGGCTACACCTTC
NA	NA	TRBV9	TRBJ2-5	14	CASSVGDFKETQYF	TGTGCCAGCAGCGTAGGGGACTTCAAAGAGACCCAGTACTTC
NA	NA	TRBV5-4	TRBJ1-1	16	CASSSVSQGGNTEAFF	TGTGCCAGCAGCTCAGTATCACAGGGAGGGAACACTGAAGCTTTCTTT
TRBD2	NA	TRBV7-9	TRBJ2-1	16	CASSLEGGGGHNEQFF	TGTGCCAGCAGCTTAGAGGGCGGCGGGGGGCACAATGAGCAGTTCTTC
TRBD2	NA	TRBV10-1	TRBJ2-2	13	CASGRADTGELFF	TGCGCCAGCGGGAGGGCGGACACCGGGGAGCTGTTTTTT
TRBD1	many	TRBV19	TRBJ2-1	17	CASSPPGQARLGTEQFF	TGTGCCAGTAGTCCCCCGGGACAGGCCCGCCTGGGGACGGAGCAGTTCTTC
TRBD1	NA	TRBV7-2	TRBJ2-7	17	CASSPAGTGGSFYEQYF	TGTGCCAGCAGCCCAGCAGGGACAGGGGGCAGCTTCTACGAGCAGTACTTC
NA	NA	TRBV5-1	TRBJ2-3	12	CASSLARDTQYF	TGCGCCAGCAGCTTGGCTCGAGATACGCAGTATTTT
NA	NA	TRBV27	TRBJ2-7	13	CASSFRGSYEQYF	TGTGCCAGCAGTTTTCGGGGGTCCTACGAGCAGTACTTC
NA	NA	TRBV19	TRBJ2-2	14	CASSFRASSGELFF	TGTGCCAGTAGTTTTAGGGCTAGTTCCGGGGAGCTGTTTTTT
NA	NA	TRBV19	TRBJ1-2	16	CASRGFNGGGNYGYTF	TGTGCCAGTAGAGGTTTTAATGGGGGTGGCAACTATGGCTACACCTTC
NA	NA	TRBV7-3	TRBJ2-1	15	CASSPQFSSYNEQFF	TGTGCCAGCAGCCCCCAATTTAGCTCCTACAATGAGCAGTTCTTC
TRBD2	few	TRBV10-2	TRBJ2-1	14	CASSVAGGYNEQFF	TGCGCCAGCAGTGTTGCGGGAGGGTACAATGAGCAGTTCTTC
NA	NA	TRBV7-9	TRBJ1-3	14	CASIPDRSGNTIYF	TGTGCCAGCATCCCGGACCGCTCGGGAAACACCATATATTTT
NA	NA	TRBV6-5	TRBJ1-2	15	CASSLTWTGLYGYTF	TGTGCCAGCAGTTTAACGTGGACGGGACTCTATGGCTACACCTTC
NA	NA	TRBV9	TRBJ2-6	15	CASSVGLSGANVLTF	TGTGCCAGCAGCGTAGGACTCTCCGGGGCCAACGTCCTGACTTTC
NA	few	TRBV18	TRBJ2-3	11	CASTSTDTQYF	TGTGCCAGCACTAGCACAGATACGCAGTATTTT
NA	NA	TRBV5-4	TRBJ1-5	14	CASSLEGGFQPQHF	TGTGCCAGCAGCTTGGAGGGGGGCTTTCAGCCCCAGCATTTT
NA	NA	TRBV15	TRBJ2-1	16	CATSRGYPGVSNEQFF	TGTGCCACCAGCAGGGGTTACCCTGGGGTTTCGAATGAGCAGTTCTTC
TRBD1	few	TRBV5-6	TRBJ2-2	18	CASSLIGRGQANTGELFF	TGTGCCAGCAGCTTGATAGGACGGGGACAGGCGAACACCGGGGAGCTGTTTTTT
NA	NA	TRBV2	TRBJ2-1	15	CASKKLANGQDEQFF	TGTGCCAGCAAAAAACTAGCAAACGGGCAAGATGAGCAGTTCTTC
NA	NA	TRBV2	TRBJ1-5	14	CASSYQGSNQPQHF	TGTGCCAGCAGTTATCAGGGGAGCAATCAGCCCCAGCATTTT
NA	NA	TRBV5-1	TRBJ2-2	15	CASSLVLGPTGELFF	TGCGCCAGCAGCTTGGTTCTTGGCCCCACCGGGGAGCTGTTTTTT
NA	NA	TRBV2	TRBJ1-1	13	CASSDGEDTEAFF	TGTGCCAGCAGTGACGGGGAGGACACTGAAGCTTTCTTT
TRBD1	NA	TRBV9	TRBJ1-2	13	CASSVSDREGYTF	TGTGCCAGCAGCGTATCGGACAGGGAAGGCTACACCTTC
TRBD1	few	TRBV6-1	TRBJ1-1	15	CASSEHMQGDTEAFF	TGTGCCAGCAGTGAACATATGCAGGGGGACACTGAAGCTTTCTTT
NA	NA	TRBV28	TRBJ2-2	12	CASRTIPGELFF	TGTGCCAGCAGAACGATTCCCGGGGAGCTGTTTTTT
NA	NA	TRBV15	TRBJ1-2	12	CATNDAYYGYTF	TGTGCCACCAACGACGCTTACTATGGCTACACCTTC